These 21 T cell receptor beta chains share one sample of origin, sequenced in a study of radiotherapy plus CTLA-4 blockade in lung cancer. Method: immunoSEQ multiplex PCR; TCRdb's copy keeps in-frame clones and lacks some. The top ten clones hold 8.5% of a sample with about 51,000 clones, roughly 77% of them seen once. This specimen was peripheral blood, taken from a patient treated with radiotherapy plus ipilimumab. Receptor source: a human donor with non-small cell lung cancer who had a complete response to radiotherapy plus ipilimumab.

The chain carries TRBV7-2 and TRBJ1-6; D may be TRBD1 (6 bases). There are 16 residues in the CDR3. Germline V gives CDR1 SGHTA, CDR2 FQGNSA. V was pared by 6 bases and J by 9 bases, with 21 bases between. CDR3 protein: CASRVGYRVVSSPLHF. The CDR3 bases are TGTGCCAGCAGGGTTGGTTACAGGGTTGTTAGTTCACCCCTCCACTTT.

This clone was seen only once. CDR3 in DNA: TGTGCCAGCAGTATCCACCCCCTAGGAAATCAGCCCCAGCATTTT. Translating it yields CASSIHPLGNQPQHF. The chain recombines TRBV27 with TRBJ1-5; D unclear. CDR3 size: 15 residues. The V and J ends lost 5 bases and 4 bases respectively, with 15 bases between them. Germline-derived CDR1 and CDR2 are MNHEY and SMNVEV (reference sequence).

V and J are TRBV5-6 and TRBJ1-1; no reliable D call. This CDR3 is 13 amino acids long. Germline CDR1 is SGHDT and CDR2 is YYEEEE. Trimming cost V 6 bases and J 3 bases, with 12 bases left between them. The CDR3 coding sequence is TGTGCCAGCAACCCGTCTCTATACACTGAAGCTTTCTTT. Amino acid sequence: CASNPSLYTEAFF.

J is TRBJ2-7 and V is TRBV6-1, with a weak D call TRBD1 (6 bases). The CDR3 covers 13 residues. V lost 5 bases, J lost 1 base, and 9 bases lay in between. CDR1 and CDR2 (germline): MNHNS, SASEGT. CDR3 region: CASSNRESYEQYV. CDR3 DNA: TGTGCCAGCAGTAACAGGGAATCCTACGAGCAGTACGTC.

V is TRBV11-2 and J is TRBJ2-3, with D unresolved. Germline-derived CDR1 and CDR2 are SGHAT and FQNNGV. The CDR3 consists of 13 residues. Trimming stripped 2 bases from V and 8 bases from J, with 11 bases between. DNA of the CDR3: TGTGCCAGCAGCTTACACGGCTCAGGTACGCAGTATTTT. Its translation is CASSLHGSGTQYF.

The chain is built from TRBV11-3 and TRBJ2-5, with TRBD1 as a possible D gene (6 bases). Trimming pared 6 bases from V and 2 bases from J, leaving 10 bases between. This CDR3 has 13 residues. Germline CDR1 SGHNT, CDR2 YENEEA. Written as DNA, the CDR3 is TGTGCCAGCAGGTCTACAGGGCAAGAGACCCAGTACTTC. Translating it yields CASRSTGQETQYF. The full variable domain, completed using reference TRBV11-3 and TRBJ2-5, is EAGVVQSPRYKIIEKKQPVAFWCNPISGHNTLYWYLQNLGQGPELLIRYENEEAVDDSQLPKDRFSAERLKGVDSTLKIQPAELGDSAVYLCASRSTGQETQYFGPGTRLLVL.

The V call is TRBV6-5, the J call TRBJ2-2; tentatively, D is TRBD1 (5 bases). This CDR3 contains 15 residues. With 5 bases removed from V and 1 base from J, the gap between germline ends came to 11 bases. In germline, CDR1 is MNHEY, CDR2 SVGAGI. The CDR3, as DNA: TGTGCCAGCAGTATTTTTAGGGGGAACACCGGGGAGCTGTTTTTT. Residues: CASSIFRGNTGELFF.

The gene calls are TRBV5-6 and TRBJ2-6; unclear D gene. The CDR3 covers 16 residues. Per the germline V gene, CDR1 is SGHDT and CDR2 is YYEEEE. Trimming cost V 0 bases and J 2 bases, with 9 bases left between them. For the CDR3, the DNA is TGTGCCAGCAGCTTGGGGGCAGGCGCTGGGGCCAACGTCCTGACTTTC. It yields the protein CASSLGAGAGANVLTF.

V gene TRBV27 combines with J gene TRBJ2-1, with D perhaps matching TRBD1 (6 bases). The V gene lost 3 bases and the J gene lost 8 bases, with 8 bases spanning the gap. This CDR3 is 12 amino acids long. The germline V gene has CDR1 MNHEY and CDR2 SMNVEV (reference sequence). Here the CDR3 DNA reads TGTGCCAGCAGTTTCAGGGGCTATGAGCAGTTCTTC. Protein: CASSFRGYEQFF.

V gene TRBV19 combines with J gene TRBJ2-7, with D possibly TRBD1 on 6 matching bases. The CDR3 covers 14 residues. V dropped 7 bases and J dropped 0 bases, with 13 bases sitting between them. Germline-derived CDR1 and CDR2 are LNHDA and SQIVND (reference sequence). In DNA, the CDR3 is TGTGCCAGTACACCCCAGGGGAGCTCCTACGAGCAGTACTTC. Translating gives CASTPQGSSYEQYF.

This clone was observed a single time. The rearrangement links TRBV11-3 to TRBJ1-2; 7 nucleotides agree with TRBD1. With V trimmed by 6 bases and J by 7 bases, 8 bases remained unmatched. The CDR3 totals 13 residues. Per germline, CDR1 SGHNT and CDR2 YENEEA. The CDR3 spells CASRKEGASGYTF. The CDR3 DNA sequence: TGTGCCAGCAGAAAGGAGGGGGCGTCTGGCTACACCTTC.

The sample holds a few counts of this clone. Written as DNA, the CDR3 is TGTGCCAGCAGTGGCCGCTCTCAGGGCTACACCGGGGAGCTGTTTTTT. Translation gives CASSGRSQGYTGELFF. The chain combines TRBV25-1 with TRBJ2-2; D is perhaps TRBD1 (5 bases). The germline gives CDR1 MGHDK, CDR2 SYGVNS. V lost 4 bases and J 3 bases, leaving 15 bases between the germline ends. The CDR3 is made up of 16 amino acids.

The chain employs TRBV18 and TRBJ1-1, with 8 bases aligning to TRBD1. CDR1 is KGHSH, CDR2 LQKENI, per germline. V gave up 2 bases and J gave up 9 bases; unmatched junction bases: 2. The CDR3 length is 12 residues. CDR3: CASSPRTGQAFF. The CDR3 bases are TGTGCCAGCTCACCAAGGACAGGGCAAGCTTTCTTT.

This sequence joins TRBV5-1 and TRBJ2-3; no reliable D call. The CDR3 is 16 amino acids. The germline V gene encodes CDR1 SGHRS and CDR2 YFSETQ. V lost 4 bases, J lost 1 base, and 16 bases lay in between. The DNA for the CDR3 is TGCGCCAGCAGCGCAGGAAGGCAGTCCCGCACAGATACGCAGTATTTT. As protein: CASSAGRQSRTDTQYF.

J is TRBJ1-5 and V is TRBV11-2; TRBD1 matches at 7 bases. Germline V gives CDR1 SGHAT, CDR2 FQNNGV. The V and J ends lost 2 bases and 7 bases, in that order; junction bases with no gene match: 8. The CDR3 runs to 15 residues. CDR3 DNA sequence: TGTGCCAGCAGCTTAACAAATTACAGGGGCCAGCCCCAGCATTTT. Encoded protein: CASSLTNYRGQPQHF. Based on the CDR3 plus reference TRBV11-2 and TRBJ1-5, the full variable domain is EAGVAQSPRYKIIEKRQSVAFWCNPISGHATLYWYQQILGQGPKLLIQFQNNGVVDDSQLPKDRFSAERLKGVDSTLKIQPAKLEDSAVYLCASSLTNYRGQPQHFGDGTRLSIL.

The gene calls are TRBV5-6 and TRBJ1-3, with a tentative D call TRBD1 (6 bases). CDR3 length equals 15 residues. V lost 1 base to trimming and J lost 4 bases, with 12 bases between them. The germline V gene has CDR1 SGHDT and CDR2 YYEEEE. For the CDR3, the DNA is TGTGCCAGCAGCTTGCGGGGGGCGCGAGGAAACACCATATATTTT. Its translation is CASSLRGARGNTIYF. Combining the CDR3 with reference TRBV5-6 and TRBJ1-3 gives the whole variable domain DAGVTQSPTHLIKTRGQQVTLRCSPKSGHDTVSWYQQALGQGPQFIFQYYEEEERQRGNFPDRFSGHQFPNYSSELNVNALLLGDSALYLCASSLRGARGNTIYFGEGSWLTVV.

This chain links TRBV5-6 with TRBJ1-1; TRBD1 might be the D (5 bases). Trimming took 4 bases from V and 5 from J, leaving 15 bases between them. The CDR3 contains 14 residues. Germline assignment: CDR1 SGHDT and CDR2 YYEEEE. The CDR3 coding sequence is TGTGCCAGCAGCATCGGGAGGCGGGGGACTGAAGCTTTCTTT. It encodes CASSIGRRGTEAFF.

The sample holds a few counts of this clone. The gene calls are TRBV19 and TRBJ1-2, with 8 bases matching TRBD1. The CDR3 is 12 residues long. CDR1 and CDR2 (germline): LNHDA, SQIVND (reference sequence). The trim removed 3 bases at V and 8 bases at J, leaving 2 bases unmatched. CDR3 sequence: CASSIGQGGYTF. The CDR3 region has the DNA TGTGCCAGTAGTATCGGACAGGGCGGCTACACCTTC.

The chain has TRBV7-9 and TRBJ1-6; no firm D call. V lost 0 bases and J 6 bases, leaving 15 bases between the germline ends. The CDR3 has 17 residues. Germline V gives CDR1 SEHNR, CDR2 FQNEAQ (reference sequence). The CDR3 DNA is TGTGCCAGCAGCTTAGCAATTCCGGGAATTACTAATTCACCCCTCCACTTT. Translating it yields CASSLAIPGITNSPLHF.

The chain employs TRBV6-5 and TRBJ1-2; 11 nucleotides agree with TRBD1. The V and J ends lost 5 bases and 3 bases, in that order; junction bases with no gene match: 5. In germline, CDR1 is MNHEY, CDR2 SVGAGI. This CDR3 has 15 amino acids. The CDR3 is CASSKGQGGYYGYTF. DNA for the CDR3: TGTGCCAGCAGTAAGGGACAGGGGGGATACTATGGCTACACCTTC.

The genes are TRBV30 and TRBJ1-6, with 12 bases matching TRBD1. V gave up 3 bases and J gave up 9 bases; unmatched junction bases: 3. Germline CDR1 is GTSNPN and CDR2 is SVGIG (reference sequence). The CDR3 is 14 residues long. CDR3 loop: CAWRGQGASSPLHF. The CDR3 nucleotides are TGTGCCTGGAGGGGACAGGGGGCGAGTTCACCCCTCCACTTT.